This T cell receptor beta chain was observed in a study of T cell responses to AZD1222 COVID-19 vaccine. Libraries were prepared by immunoSEQ multiplex PCR; TCRdb keeps only in-frame clonotypes and omits some of them. The data hold 150,000 to 200,000 clones, with 88% observed a single time. The germline gives CDR1 SGDLS, CDR2 YYNGEE. The CDR3 contains 15 residues. V lost 1 base and J lost 5, with 13 bases in between. Study-wide points: Donors in the cohort were predominantly white British and more often female, and clonal diversity was possibly underestimated.

In regard to this clone: What it binds is unknown.

The genes are TRBV9 and TRBJ2-1, with D possibly matching TRBD2 (5 bases). The source material was peripheral blood, sampled on day 0 of AZD1222 vaccination. The TCR comes from an adult in good health. CDR3 loop: CASSVLASPDNEQFF. The CDR3 coding sequence is TGTGCCAGCAGCGTATTAGCGAGTCCTGACAATGAGCAGTTCTTC.